This paragraph reports one T cell receptor beta chain. This clone's antigen is unknown. It has no much larger one-base neighbor in the sample; base qualities were not kept. The trim is 5 bases for V and 7 bases for J, with a gap of 14 bases between the germline ends. As encoded in the germline V gene (reference sequence), CDR1 is MNHEY while CDR2 is SMNVEV. The CDR3 runs 13 amino acids, cysteine and phenylalanine included. Kept here is only the CDR3 DNA, which spans 39 bases and is read in frame from base 1. The sample's treatment or condition label, in plain terms: some 20 received Ad26.COV2.S at low or high dose, single or two shots; 5 received placebo; per-sample allocation not given. For vaccine and placebo recipients, the sequenced repertoires came from samples collected on day 63 after the first injection. Cohort 1b enrolled 25 adults aged 18-55 years at a single site in Boston, USA, between 29 July and 7 August 2020. As a vaccine, Ad26.COV2.S was a replication-incompetent adenovirus type 26 vector that expressed a prefusion-stabilized SARS-CoV-2 spike protein derived from the original Wuhan strain.

The immunoSEQ Assay was the method used to sequence TCRbeta CDR3 regions. After extraction, genomic DNA underwent amplification by bias-controlled multiplex PCR, followed by high-throughput sequencing. In the original analysis: To quantify the absolute abundance of every unique TCRbeta CDR3 region, sequences were collapsed and filtered. T cell fraction was estimated by normalizing TCRbeta template counts to usable DNA, with usable DNA measured through amplification of reference genes found in all nucleated cells. Repertoire TCRs were annotated as SARS-CoV-2-specific when V gene, CDR3 amino acid sequence and J gene were exactly matched to a known reactive TCR set. The reference SARS-CoV-2 TCR set was derived from MIRA and filtered for enrichment in COVID-19-positive ImmuneCODE repertoires, a step that removed public or cross-reactive TCRs. Using the MIRA antigens, annotated TCRs were further analysed by specific ORF or by position within an ORF. Depth was the summed frequency of annotated unique rearrangements, while breadth was defined as annotated unique rearrangements over total unique productive rearrangements. Two-sided Wilcoxon rank-sum tests were used to compare TCR breadth between groups. TCRdb obtained this table from immuneACCESS and retained in-frame rearrangements with V and J assigned. These tables miss some clones; where compared with another copy, unresolved V genes account for less than half of the shortfall, and the remainder is unexplained. V, J and clone size derive from that table, while D and trimming were established from the DNA sequence. The sample table records 250,000 to 300,000 clones; approximately 89% of these occur just once. Under 4% of the sample comes from the top ten.

This specimen comes from a study of Ad26.COV2.S vaccination and SARS-CoV-2 variants (dated by TCRdb to about 2021). Broadly, across the study: Donors in the vaccine arm were drawn from COV1001, a multicentre, randomized, double-blind, placebo-controlled phase I-IIa trial testing Ad26.COV2.S in healthy adults. Investigators did not know the trial group allocation while performing experiments and assessing outcomes. Dosing of Ad26.COV2.S was intramuscular, at either 5x10^10 or 1x10^11 viral particles, delivered as one shot or as two shots spaced 56 days apart. The TCR-sequenced set comprised roughly 30 samples: roughly 19 Ad26.COV2.S vaccine recipients, 5 placebo recipients and 8 SARS-CoV-2 convalescent individuals. Trial participants were randomized into five groups of five: low-dose or high-dose Ad26.COV2.S given once or twice, or placebo on both occasions. TCRbeta repertoire sequencing was used to assess the specificity and breadth of SARS-CoV-2-reactive T cell receptors after Ad26.COV2.S vaccination.

Beyond this particular receptor, the publication reports: The authors noted that total T cell responses may have been underestimated by the TCR breadth and depth analyses. The study was not powered for comparison of responses between vaccine doses or regimens. Spike-specific TCR breadth was higher in Ad26.COV2.S recipients than in placebo recipients (P = 0.0014). Comparable non-spike TCR breadth was observed between vaccine and placebo recipients, consistent with only spike being contained in the vaccine. Substantial breadth of spike-specific CD8+ and CD4+ T cell responses was reported after vaccination.

The clonotype was recovered from a person aged 18-60 years who received the Ad26.COV2.S COVID-19 vaccine or a placebo. Sequences were derived from peripheral blood, sampled in a trial of Ad26.COV2.S vaccine versus placebo. This chain is built from TRBV27 and TRBJ1-1, with no D gene named confidently. The DNA reads TGTGCCAGCAGTCCCCATTTTGGAATTGAAGCTTTCTTT. It encodes CASSPHFGIEAFF.